This TCR beta chain was retrieved from a study of shared clonotypes between healthy human individuals. All of the donors resided in Nashville, Tennessee, and each was a Caucasian adult. The CDR3 extends over 12 amino acids. Germline loops: CDR1 MNHNY, CDR2 SVGAGI (reference sequence). V was shortened by 5 bases and J by 1 base, with 3 bases between the two germline ends. There are a few counts of this clone. The method was immunoSEQ multiplex PCR; TCRdb's version includes in-frame clones alone and lacks a portion of them. Of fewer than 2.5 million clones in the sample, roughly 93% were seen once. The sequenced sample consisted of naive CD4+ T cells from PBMCs. Regarding subset: CD45RA+ positively selected. The TCR originated in a man between 18 and 29 years old in good health. Some clones in this sample may be carry-over from other donors' samples. The V call is TRBV6-6, the J call TRBJ1-5; no definite D call. The CDR3: CASSESNQPQHF. In DNA form, the CDR3 reads TGTGCCAGCAGTGAGAGCAATCAGCCCCAGCATTTT.